The entry that follows covers one T cell receptor beta chain sequence. Its antigen is as yet unknown. Possible read error: a much larger clone is one base away. This entry is derived from a study of CD8 T cells in ankylosing spondylitis. Quantitative 5'-RACE with molecular barcodes generated TCR beta libraries. TCRdb re-called the 5' RACE reads with MiXCR, one entry per CDR3 protein. Altogether about 460,000 distinct CDR3 sequences are present, less than 6% being singletons, with the ten largest covering under 4.5%. Findings and caveats of the study: Ankylosing spondylitis blood seemed to carry a telltale TCR beta motif made of under 10 highly homologous variants. Reportedly, significant enrichment of disease-linked clones occurred in matched ankylosing spondylitis synovial fluid. Several of the motif variants were reported before in synovial fluid and blood from reactive arthritis.

The sequencing input was blood, either unsorted or a sorted T cell fraction (not recorded which). This receptor was obtained from a male donor with ankylosing spondylitis.

CDR3 amino acids: CASSLVRTAYEQYF. CDR3 DNA sequence: TGCGCCAGCAGCTTGGTTCGAACCGCCTACGAGCAGTACTTC. The rearrangement joins TRBV5-1 to TRBJ2-7; D uncertain. The CDR3 runs to 14 residues. Looked up from germline, CDR1 is SGHRS and CDR2 is YFSETQ. Trimming pared 0 bases from V and 2 bases from J, leaving 9 bases between.